The T cell receptor (beta chain) under discussion was sequenced for a study of T cells in Graves' hyperthyroidism and ophthalmopathy. Regarding the study as a whole: Classification by a 13 V-J model distinguished ophthalmopathy from stable hyperthyroidism. Most thyroid clonotypes expanded above 0.001 appeared in blood too.

Template material for amplifying TCR beta CDR3 regions consisted of RNA transcripts. Initially, a first-round RT-PCR of the TCR CDR3 employed the HTBI primer set. TCRdb re-analysed the multiplex PCR reads in MiXCR, keeping a single row per CDR3 protein. The sample yields fewer than 650,000 distinct CDR3 sequences, around 13% seen once. J lost 2 bases, V lost 3 bases, and 10 bases had no gene match. The germline CDR1 and CDR2 sequences are LNHDA and SQIVND (reference sequence). CDR3 length: 18 amino acids. On this clonotype: Its antigen is undetermined.

Across 18 months, stable Graves' hyperthyroidism was marked by no progression to ophthalmopathy. The source material was blood. The chain recombines TRBV19 with TRBJ1-5; 10 bases fit TRBD1. The sequence came from a woman aged 35 to 49 with Graves' hyperthyroidism. The CDR3 bases are TGTGCCAGTAGTATTTGCGGGGACAGGGGTGGTTGCAATCAGCCCCAGCATTTT. Its translation is CASSICGDRGGCNQPQHF.